This is a list of T cell receptor beta chains from one sample in a study of PD-1 blockade in classical Hodgkin lymphoma. Only in-frame clones appear in the TCRdb table, and some are missing; sequencing was by immunoSEQ multiplex PCR. The table lists 45,000 or so clones, roughly 73% of them singletons. Source: peripheral blood mononuclear cells (PBMCs), taken before the fourth cycle of nivolumab. The receptors shown here come from a human donor with classical Hodgkin lymphoma. The CDR3 runs from the conserved cysteine through the conserved F or W.

TRBV10-2	14	CATRGGPLNTEAFF
TRBV5-4	14	CASSLEQMNTEAFF
TRBV5-1	15	CASRSTGGSGNTIYF
TRBV18	13	CASSPKGTGELFF
TRBV7-2	16	CASSKGVLAGGHEQYF
TRBV5-6	13	CASSLAGEEKLFF
TRBV6-5	12	CASSLRGSEQYF
TRBV30	16	CAWSVIPGATNEKLFF
TRBV11-2	13	CASSDDTAYEQYF
TRBV6-5	14	CASSYRTGNQPQHF
TRBV10-3	14	CAISRTTTNEKLFF
TRBV28	13	CASTWPDTGELFF
TRBV6-5	12	CASSRRNSPLHF
TRBV11-1	12	CASSSRTVEAFF
TRBV5-1	13	CASSPTSGTTIYF
TRBV6-6	14	CASSPGQGDSPLHF
TRBV5-1	15	CASGQGTVSTDTQYF
TRBV2	15	CASSEEVVRNSPLHF
TRBV4-2	20	CASSRRLSVDDRVASEKLFF
TRBV5-4	14	CASSFTRGDTEAFF
TRBV6-1	16	CASSEFWDRVSYGYTF
TRBV7-9	13	CASSPAESQPQHF
TRBV19	17	CASSPGPGTAFSYEQYF
TRBV11-2	13	CASSLDRGGGYTF
TRBV18	13	CASSPGRDQPQHF
TRBV6-6	14	CASRGGQITYEQYF
TRBV5-4	15	CASSPSGYSGETQYF
TRBV6-5	16	CASSYSDLGNNEKLFF
TRBV19	13	CASSPSAERGYTF
TRBV7-8	14	CASSLGNRADEQYF
TRBV19	14	CASSMAGPSQPQHF
TRBV6-4	13	CASSRDRGEKLFF
TRBV6-5	11	CASSWGQGAFF
TRBV6-5	15	CASRPSGWDSYEQYF
TRBV21-1	13	CASSKFVCEKLFF
TRBV15	18	CATSSERPALLANYGYTF
TRBV6-1	16	CASSVSGGNSGNTIYF
TRBV19	11	CASSMLETQYF
TRBV11-1	14	CASSFRGGKNIQYF
TRBV29-1	13	CSVKRGFTDTQYF
TRBV9	16	CASSVRQGANTDTQYF
TRBV21-1	13	CASSKAGFVGYTF
TRBV6-1	15	CASSDRPGRGNTIYF
TRBV7-2	16	CASSLTGGEANYGYTF
TRBV2	15	CASSEYAGGIDTQYF
TRBV6-1	15	CASSEQGNSNQPQHF
TRBV6-1	14	CASRHRDRLPEAFF
TRBV5-1	16	CASSFASPSEPYGYTF
TRBV6-1	14	CASAVDSLQETQYF
TRBV13	14	CASSFSIRGNTIYF
TRBV2	12	CASRDRGQEQYF
TRBV28	13	CASSLGLRNEQYF
TRBV4-3	15	CASSQESGGTGELFF
TRBV12-5	13	CASGLGYNSPLHF
TRBV9	15	CASSGTALAKNIQYF
TRBV10-3	14	CAISEDREGEKLFF
TRBV19	18	CASRDPGQGVSMNTEAFF
TRBV29-1	12	CSVDIQLDTQYF
TRBV7-2	16	CASSLGWDRITDTQYF
TRBV6-6	14	CASTLTPRDTEAFF